This T cell receptor (beta chain) was captured by sequencing in a study of CD8+ T cells in alopecia areata. Treatment of the sample: oral pan-JAK inhibitor, 5-10 mg twice daily. Investigators isolated RNA and reverse transcribed it into cDNA to act as the sequencing template. Sequencing used immunoSEQ multiplex PCR; TCRdb keeps in-frame clones, though not all of them. Of about 170,000 clones in the sample, about three fifths were seen once. This CDR3 has 17 residues. Losses at the gene ends were 6 bases for V and 0 bases for J; bases not matched to a gene: 8. Germline V gene sequence: CDR1 SNHLY, CDR2 FYNNEI.

The sequencing used CD4+ T cells sorted from blood, collected at approximately week 61, from a patient treated with tofacitinib. V and J are TRBV2 and TRBJ2-2; 9 bases agree with TRBD2. The receptor was isolated from a human donor with alopecia areata. The CDR3 loop is CASRQEERGANTGELFF. The CDR3 DNA is TGTGCCAGCAGGCAAGAAGAGCGGGGGGCGAACACCGGGGAGCTGTTTTTT.